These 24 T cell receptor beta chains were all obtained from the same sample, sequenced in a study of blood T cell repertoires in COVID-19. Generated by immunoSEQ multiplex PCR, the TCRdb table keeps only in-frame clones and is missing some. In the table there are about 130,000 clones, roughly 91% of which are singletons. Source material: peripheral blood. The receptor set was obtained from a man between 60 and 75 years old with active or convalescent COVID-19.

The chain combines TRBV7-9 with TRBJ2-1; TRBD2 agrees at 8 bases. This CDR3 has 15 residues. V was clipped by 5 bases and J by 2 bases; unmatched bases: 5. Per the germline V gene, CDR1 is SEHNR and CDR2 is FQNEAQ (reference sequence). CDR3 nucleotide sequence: TGTGCCAGCAGCAGGAGGGGACTAGCCTACAATGAGCAGTTCTTC. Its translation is CASSRRGLAYNEQFF.

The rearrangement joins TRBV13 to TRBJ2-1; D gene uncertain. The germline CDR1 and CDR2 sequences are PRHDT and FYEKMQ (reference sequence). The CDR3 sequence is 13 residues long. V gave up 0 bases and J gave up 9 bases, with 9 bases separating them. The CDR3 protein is CASSLGLTVEQFF. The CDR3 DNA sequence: TGTGCCAGCAGCTTAGGCCTTACTGTTGAGCAGTTCTTC.

CDR3 sequence (DNA): TGTGCCAGCAGCCCAGGGACAGGATATGGCTACACCTTC. Translated, it gives CASSPGTGYGYTF. The chain uses TRBV28 and TRBJ1-2; TRBD1 agrees at 8 bases. Germline lookup yields CDR1 MDHEN and CDR2 SYDVKM. This CDR3 has 13 residues. J was trimmed by 5 bases and V by 6 bases; bases with no gene match: 5.

The DNA of the CDR3 is TGTGCCAGCAGCCTCAGCGGGGAGCTGTTTTTT. It yields the protein CASSLSGELFF. This chain connects TRBV7-8 to TRBJ2-2; D is uncertain. Trimming left V 5 bases short and J 7 bases short, with 5 bases between. CDR1 and CDR2 from the germline V gene are SGHVS and FQNEAQ. There are 11 residues in the CDR3.

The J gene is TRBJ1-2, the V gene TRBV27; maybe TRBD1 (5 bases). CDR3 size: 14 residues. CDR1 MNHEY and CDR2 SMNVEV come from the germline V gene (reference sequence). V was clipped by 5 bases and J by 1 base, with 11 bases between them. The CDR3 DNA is TGTGCCAGCAGTCCACAGGTGTTTAACTATGGCTACACCTTC. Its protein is CASSPQVFNYGYTF.

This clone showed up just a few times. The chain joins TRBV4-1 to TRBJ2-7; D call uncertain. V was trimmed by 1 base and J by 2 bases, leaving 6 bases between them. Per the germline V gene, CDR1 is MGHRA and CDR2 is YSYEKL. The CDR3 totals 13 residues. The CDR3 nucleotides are TGCGCCAGCAGCCAAGGAAGAGCCTACGAGCAGTACTTC. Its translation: CASSQGRAYEQYF.

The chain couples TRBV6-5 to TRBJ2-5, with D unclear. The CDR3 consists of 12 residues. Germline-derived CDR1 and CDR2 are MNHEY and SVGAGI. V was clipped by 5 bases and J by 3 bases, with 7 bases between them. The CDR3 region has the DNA TGTGCCAGCAGTCCTCGGGAAGAGACCCAGTACTTC. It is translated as CASSPREETQYF.

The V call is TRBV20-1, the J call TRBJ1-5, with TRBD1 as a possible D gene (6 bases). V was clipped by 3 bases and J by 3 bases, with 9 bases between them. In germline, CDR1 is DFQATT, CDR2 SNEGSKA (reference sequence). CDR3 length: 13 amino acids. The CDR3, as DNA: TGCAGTGCTAGTGGACAGTTCAATCAGCCCCAGCATTTT. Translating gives CSASGQFNQPQHF.

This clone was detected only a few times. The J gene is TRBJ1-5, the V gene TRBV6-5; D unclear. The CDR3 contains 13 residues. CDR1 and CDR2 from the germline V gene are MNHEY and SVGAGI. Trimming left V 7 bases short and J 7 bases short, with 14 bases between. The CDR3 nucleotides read TGTGCCAGCACTGACTCCCGGTGGCAGCCCCAGCATTTT. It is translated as CASTDSRWQPQHF.

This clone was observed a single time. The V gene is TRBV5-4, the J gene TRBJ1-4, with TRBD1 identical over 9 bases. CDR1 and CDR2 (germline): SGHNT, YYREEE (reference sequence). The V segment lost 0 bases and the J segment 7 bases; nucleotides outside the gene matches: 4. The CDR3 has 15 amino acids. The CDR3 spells CASSLGWDRAEKLFF. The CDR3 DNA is TGTGCCAGCAGCTTGGGATGGGACAGGGCTGAAAAACTGTTTTTT.

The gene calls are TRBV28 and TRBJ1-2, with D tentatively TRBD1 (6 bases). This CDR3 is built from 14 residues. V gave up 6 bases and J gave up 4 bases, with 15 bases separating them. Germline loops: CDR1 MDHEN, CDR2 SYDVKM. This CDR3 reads CASRIDRWGYGYTF. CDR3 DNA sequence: TGTGCCAGCAGGATTGACAGGTGGGGCTATGGCTACACCTTC.

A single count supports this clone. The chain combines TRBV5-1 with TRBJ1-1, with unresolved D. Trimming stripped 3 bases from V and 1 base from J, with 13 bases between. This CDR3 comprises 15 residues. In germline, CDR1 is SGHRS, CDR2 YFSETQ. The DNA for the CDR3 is TGCGCCAGCAGCTCGCCGGAGGAGGGGAACACTGAAGCTTTCTTT. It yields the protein CASSSPEEGNTEAFF.

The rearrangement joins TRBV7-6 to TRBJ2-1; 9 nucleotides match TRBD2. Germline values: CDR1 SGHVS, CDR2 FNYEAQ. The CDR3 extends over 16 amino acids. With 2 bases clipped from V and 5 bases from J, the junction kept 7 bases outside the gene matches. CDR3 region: CASSLLGGGANNEQFF. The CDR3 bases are TGTGCCAGCAGCTTACTGGGCGGGGGGGCTAACAATGAGCAGTTCTTC.

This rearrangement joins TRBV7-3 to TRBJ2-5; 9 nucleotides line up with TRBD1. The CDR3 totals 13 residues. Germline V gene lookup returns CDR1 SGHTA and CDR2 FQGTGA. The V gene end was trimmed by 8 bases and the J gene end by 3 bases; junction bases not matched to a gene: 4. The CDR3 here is CASAGQGKETQYF. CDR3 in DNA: TGTGCCAGCGCCGGACAGGGGAAAGAGACCCAGTACTTC.

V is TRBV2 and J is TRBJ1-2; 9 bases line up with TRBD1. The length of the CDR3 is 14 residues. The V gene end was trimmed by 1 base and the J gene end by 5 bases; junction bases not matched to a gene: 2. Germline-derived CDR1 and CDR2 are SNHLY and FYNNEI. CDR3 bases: TGTGCCAGCAGTGAAGAAGGGACAGGGTATGGCTACACCTTC. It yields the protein CASSEEGTGYGYTF.

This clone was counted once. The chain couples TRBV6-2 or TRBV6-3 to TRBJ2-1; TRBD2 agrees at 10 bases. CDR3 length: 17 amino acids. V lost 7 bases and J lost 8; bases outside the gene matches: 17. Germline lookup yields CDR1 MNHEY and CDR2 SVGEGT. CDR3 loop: CASNPRPRSGRADEQFF. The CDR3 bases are TGTGCCAGCAACCCCCGGCCCCGAAGCGGGAGGGCCGATGAGCAGTTCTTC.

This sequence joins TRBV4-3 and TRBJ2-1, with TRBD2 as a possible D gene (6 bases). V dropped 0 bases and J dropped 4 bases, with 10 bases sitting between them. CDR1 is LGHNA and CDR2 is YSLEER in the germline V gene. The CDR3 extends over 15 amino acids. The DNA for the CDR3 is TGCGCCAGCAGCCAAGATGGGGACTTTTACAATGAGCAGTTCTTC. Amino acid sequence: CASSQDGDFYNEQFF.

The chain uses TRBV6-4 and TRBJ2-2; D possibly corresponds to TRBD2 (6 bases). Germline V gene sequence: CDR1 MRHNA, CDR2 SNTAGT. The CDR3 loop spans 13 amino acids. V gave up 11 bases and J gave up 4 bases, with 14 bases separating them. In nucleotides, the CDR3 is TGTGCCTGGCCGGGACTCCTCACCGGGGAGCTGTTTTTT. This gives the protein CAWPGLLTGELFF.

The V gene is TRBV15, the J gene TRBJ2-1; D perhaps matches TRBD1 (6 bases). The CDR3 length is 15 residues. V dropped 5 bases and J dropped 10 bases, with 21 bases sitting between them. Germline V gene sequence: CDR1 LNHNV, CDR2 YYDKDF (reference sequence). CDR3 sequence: CATSSRGGAAGEQFF. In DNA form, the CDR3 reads TGTGCCACCAGCTCCCGAGGGGGAGCGGCAGGGGAGCAGTTCTTC.

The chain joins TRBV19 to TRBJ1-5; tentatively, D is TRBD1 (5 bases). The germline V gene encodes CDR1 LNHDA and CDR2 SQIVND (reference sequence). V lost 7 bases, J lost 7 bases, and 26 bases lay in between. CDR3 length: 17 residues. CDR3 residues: CASNLRFVGASLQPQHF. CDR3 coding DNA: TGTGCCAGTAATCTTCGGTTTGTTGGGGCTTCCCTACAGCCCCAGCATTTT.

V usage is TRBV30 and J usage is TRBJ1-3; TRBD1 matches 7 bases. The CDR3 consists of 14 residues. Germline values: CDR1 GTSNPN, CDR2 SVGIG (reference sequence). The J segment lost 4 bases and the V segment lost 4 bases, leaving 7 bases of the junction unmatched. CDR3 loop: CAWTQGVNGNTIYF. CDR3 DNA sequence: TGTGCCTGGACCCAGGGGGTAAACGGAAACACCATATATTTT.

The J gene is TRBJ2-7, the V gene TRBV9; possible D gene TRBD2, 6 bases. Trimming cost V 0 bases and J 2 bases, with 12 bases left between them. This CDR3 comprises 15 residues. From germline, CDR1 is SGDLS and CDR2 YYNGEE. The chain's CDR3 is CASSVAGGATYEQYF. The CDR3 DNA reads TGTGCCAGCAGCGTAGCGGGCGGGGCCACCTACGAGCAGTACTTC.

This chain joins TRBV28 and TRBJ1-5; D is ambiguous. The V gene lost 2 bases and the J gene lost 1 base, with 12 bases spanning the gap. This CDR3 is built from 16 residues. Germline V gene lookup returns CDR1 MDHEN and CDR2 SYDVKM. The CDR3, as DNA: TGTGCCAGCAGTTTAGGAGGGATTCAGAGCAATCAGCCCCAGCATTTT. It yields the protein CASSLGGIQSNQPQHF.

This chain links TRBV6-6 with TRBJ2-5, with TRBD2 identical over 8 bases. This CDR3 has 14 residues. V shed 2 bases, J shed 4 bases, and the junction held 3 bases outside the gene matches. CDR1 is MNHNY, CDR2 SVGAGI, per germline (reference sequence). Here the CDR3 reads CASSYNGGGETQYF. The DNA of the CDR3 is TGTGCCAGCAGTTACAACGGGGGGGGAGAGACCCAGTACTTC.